The 32 T cell receptor beta chains below all came from one sample that was sequenced in a study of cytomegalovirus exposure and HLA in healthy donors. The PCR was carried out with 60 Vbeta primers and 13 Jbeta primers. TCRdb's table, derived via immunoSEQ multiplex PCR, lists solely in-frame clones and lacks some. The sample shows some 90,000 clones, roughly four fifths of them seen only once. Input material: PBMCs. Receptors originate from a man younger than 40 in good health and CMV-seronegative.

The rearrangement links TRBV5-1 to TRBJ1-2; TRBD1 is a possible D gene (6 bases). The CDR3 loop spans 16 amino acids. From germline, CDR1 is SGHRS and CDR2 YFSETQ. The V gene lost 0 bases and the J gene lost 1 base, with 13 bases spanning the gap. CDR3 DNA sequence: TGCGCCAGCAGCTTGGAGGGGACACATATTAACTATGGCTACACCTTC. Translating gives CASSLEGTHINYGYTF.

This chain joins TRBV9 and TRBJ2-3, with D perhaps matching TRBD1 (7 bases). This CDR3 has 15 residues. Trimming pared 3 bases from V and 3 bases from J, leaving 14 bases between. The V gene's germline CDR1 is SGDLS and CDR2 YYNGEE. CDR3 in amino acids: CASSGGAGGTDTQYF. The CDR3 DNA follows: TGTGCCAGCAGCGGCGGCGCAGGGGGGACAGATACGCAGTATTTT.

The chain employs TRBV27 and TRBJ1-5; D gene uncertain. V was shortened by 5 bases and J by 0 bases, with 5 bases between the two germline ends. The germline CDR1 and CDR2 sequences are MNHEY and SMNVEV (reference sequence). The CDR3 covers 13 residues. The DNA for the CDR3 is TGTGCCAGCAGTCCCGGTAGCAATCAGCCCCAGCATTTT. Encoded protein: CASSPGSNQPQHF.

This chain joins TRBV5-1 and TRBJ2-1, with 9 bases lining up with TRBD2. Germline V gene sequence: CDR1 SGHRS, CDR2 YFSETQ. The junction had 6 bases not matched to a gene; V was cut back by 4 bases and J by 4 bases. CDR3 length equals 15 residues. CDR3 in DNA: TGCGCCAGCAGCCCACGACTAGCGGTATACAATGAGCAGTTCTTC. It specifies CASSPRLAVYNEQFF.

J is TRBJ2-1 and V is TRBV11-1, with 9 bases identical to TRBD1. J was trimmed by 6 bases and V by 4 bases; bases with no gene match: 4. CDR1 SGHAT and CDR2 FQDESV come from the germline V gene (reference sequence). The CDR3 sequence is 14 residues long. The CDR3 nucleotides are TGTGCCAGCAGCTCGGGACAGGGAATCAATGAGCAGTTCTTC. Protein: CASSSGQGINEQFF.

This rearrangement joins TRBV10-3 to TRBJ1-2; TRBD1 matches 8 bases. J lost 4 bases, V lost 5 bases, and 3 bases had no gene match. CDR1 is ENHRY, CDR2 SYGVKD, per germline. The CDR3 has 13 amino acids. CDR3 in amino acids: CAISQDRVYGYTF. CDR3 nucleotides: TGTGCCATCAGTCAGGACAGGGTCTATGGCTACACCTTC.

The V call is TRBV11-3, the J call TRBJ2-5; 7 bases line up with TRBD2. V gave up 1 base and J gave up 5 bases; unmatched junction bases: 7. This CDR3 region has 15 residues. Germline values: CDR1 SGHNT, CDR2 YENEEA. The CDR3 nucleotides are TGTGCCAGCAGCTTAGGGGCTAGCGGTTCGGAGACCCAGTACTTC. This encodes CASSLGASGSETQYF.

The chain has TRBV18 and TRBJ2-5; 12 nucleotides line up with TRBD2. Trimming took 5 bases from V and 5 from J; bases not matched to a gene: 6. The CDR3 contains 15 residues. Germline CDR1 and CDR2: KGHSH and LQKENI. DNA of the CDR3: TGTGCCAGCTCAACCAGGACTAGCGGGGCGGAGACCCAGTACTTC. Protein product: CASSTRTSGAETQYF.

The gene calls are TRBV9 and TRBJ2-5; 12 bases line up with TRBD2. J lost 4 bases, V lost 4 bases, and 2 bases had no gene match. Germline lookup yields CDR1 SGDLS and CDR2 YYNGEE. The CDR3 covers 14 residues. Written as DNA, the CDR3 is TGTGCCAGCAGCCTGGGACTAGCGGGAGAGACCCAGTACTTC. Its translation is CASSLGLAGETQYF.

The V call is TRBV15, the J call TRBJ1-3; no clear D gene. The CDR3 has 14 residues. Germline V lookup: CDR1 LNHNV, CDR2 YYDKDF (reference sequence). The V and J ends lost 6 bases and 0 bases respectively, with 9 bases between them. The CDR3 protein is CATRTGNSGNTIYF. The DNA for the CDR3 is TGTGCCACCAGAACGGGAAACTCTGGAAACACCATATATTTT.

For the CDR3, the DNA is TGTGCCAGCTCACTACAGGGCCCATCCTACAATGAGCAGTTCTTC. It encodes CASSLQGPSYNEQFF. The genes are TRBV11-2 and TRBJ2-1; perhaps TRBD1 as D (6 bases). The CDR3 contains 15 residues. Trimming removed 8 bases at V and 1 base at J, with 15 bases between. CDR1 and CDR2 from the germline V gene are SGHAT and FQNNGV. Complete variable domain (other parts from reference TRBV11-2 and TRBJ2-1): EAGVAQSPRYKIIEKRQSVAFWCNPISGHATLYWYQQILGQGPKLLIQFQNNGVVDDSQLPKDRFSAERLKGVDSTLKIQPAKLEDSAVYLCASSLQGPSYNEQFFGPGTRLTVL.

The chain joins TRBV5-6 to TRBJ2-4; 10 bases align to TRBD1. The CDR3 totals 17 residues. V gave up 2 bases and J gave up 0 bases; unmatched junction bases: 5. Germline V gives CDR1 SGHDT, CDR2 YYEEEE. This CDR3 reads CASSFRGQGLAKNIQYF. The CDR3, as DNA: TGTGCCAGCAGCTTCAGGGGACAGGGGTTAGCCAAAAACATTCAGTACTTC.

The gene calls are TRBV19 and TRBJ1-1; D gene uncertain. Deletions cut 2 bases from V and 3 bases from J, with 4 bases between. The CDR3 totals 12 residues. Germline values: CDR1 LNHDA, CDR2 SQIVND (reference sequence). In DNA, the CDR3 is TGTGCCAGTAGTATACCGGACACTGAAGCTTTCTTT. Amino acids: CASSIPDTEAFF.

V gene TRBV7-9 combines with J gene TRBJ2-3; D remains ambiguous. The CDR3 covers 13 residues. The V end lost 6 bases, the J end lost 5 bases, and 12 bases lay between the germline ends. Germline V gene data show CDR1 as SEHNR and CDR2 as FQNEAQ (reference sequence). CDR3 loop: CASSSITGDTQYF. Written as DNA, the CDR3 is TGTGCCAGCAGTTCGATCACCGGAGATACGCAGTATTTT.

This clone has only one observation. One end of the junction does not line up with germline, which may come from a read error. The rearrangement links TRBV5-1 to TRBJ2-3; 12 bases line up with TRBD2. CDR3 size: 15 residues. CDR1 is SGHRS, CDR2 YFSETQ, per germline. The CDR3 region is CASSLGLAGVDMQYF. CDR3 bases: TGCGCCAGCAGCTTGGGACTAGCGGGGGTGGATATGCAGTATTTT. Using reference TRBV5-1 and TRBJ2-3 for the parts outside the CDR3, the full variable domain is KAGVTQTPRYLIKTRGQQVTLSCSPISGHRSVSWYQQTPGQGLQFLFEYFSETQRNKGNFPGRFSGRQFSNSRSEMNVSTLELGDSALYLCASSLGLAGVDMQYFGPGTRLTVL.

The rearrangement uses TRBV7-9 and TRBJ2-2; 8 bases agree with TRBD1. V shed 2 bases, J shed 6 bases, and the junction held 5 bases outside the gene matches. The CDR3 totals 15 residues. CDR1 is SEHNR and CDR2 is FQNEAQ in the germline V gene (reference sequence). In DNA, the CDR3 is TGTGCCAGCAGCTTAAGACAGGGGTATGCCGGGGAGCTGTTTTTT. Translated, it gives CASSLRQGYAGELFF. The entire variable domain, with the rest obtained from reference TRBV7-9 and TRBJ2-2, is as follows: DTGVSQNPRHKITKRGQNVTFRCDPISEHNRLYWYRQTLGQGPEFLTYFQNEAQLEKSRLLSDRFSAERPKGSFSTLEIQRTEQGDSAMYLCASSLRQGYAGELFFGEGSRLTVL.

The chain couples TRBV6-1 to TRBJ2-2, with 8 bases aligning to TRBD1. The germline gives CDR1 MNHNS, CDR2 SASEGT. The length of the CDR3 is 16 residues. V lost 2 bases to trimming and J lost 2 bases; unmatched junction nucleotides: 4. The CDR3 protein is CASSEPRGLNTGELFF. CDR3 nucleotides: TGTGCCAGCAGTGAACCCAGGGGGCTAAACACCGGGGAGCTGTTTTTT.

V usage is TRBV11-2 and J usage is TRBJ2-7; D is unresolved. Per the germline V gene, CDR1 is SGHAT and CDR2 is FQNNGV. The germline V and J ends were trimmed by 1 base and 0 bases, with 10 bases remaining between them. The CDR3 sequence is 15 residues long. The CDR3 spells CASSLGVGSSYEQYF. The CDR3 DNA is TGTGCCAGCAGCTTAGGAGTGGGCAGCTCCTACGAGCAGTACTTC.

The CDR3 DNA is TGTGCCAGCAGCGGTATCAGAACCGGGGAGCTGTTTTTT. Its protein is CASSGIRTGELFF. The J gene is TRBJ2-2, the V gene TRBV7-7; D unclear. From germline, CDR1 is SSHAT and CDR2 FNYEAQ (reference sequence). V shed 5 bases and J shed 5 bases, with 9 bases lying between them. This CDR3 spans 13 amino acids.

This clone was seen a handful of times. The chain combines TRBV2 with TRBJ2-5; D might be TRBD2 (6 bases). The V end lost 8 bases, the J end lost 3 bases, and 7 bases lay between the germline ends. The CDR3 has 11 amino acids. The germline gives CDR1 SNHLY, CDR2 FYNNEI. Here the CDR3 DNA reads TGTGCCAGCGGGGAGGAAGAGACCCAGTACTTC. Its protein product is CASGEEETQYF.

In its sample, this clone was seen once. V is TRBV5-6 and J is TRBJ2-1, with 8 bases identical to TRBD2. CDR1 is SGHDT and CDR2 is YYEEEE in the germline V gene. The CDR3 runs to 17 residues. The trim removed 2 bases at V and 5 bases at J, leaving 12 bases unmatched. CDR3 sequence (DNA): TGTGCCAGCAGCTTATGGGGGGCTAGCGGGCCGAACAATGAGCAGTTCTTC. This translates into CASSLWGASGPNNEQFF.

The gene calls are TRBV19 and TRBJ2-2; maybe TRBD2 (6 bases). Germline values: CDR1 LNHDA, CDR2 SQIVND (reference sequence). This CDR3 is 15 amino acids long. Deletions cut 3 bases from V and 4 bases from J, with 12 bases between. CDR3 sequence (DNA): TGTGCCAGTAGTATTTGGCAGGGACTCACCGGGGAGCTGTTTTTT. Its protein product is CASSIWQGLTGELFF.

The chain carries TRBV7-9 and TRBJ2-3; 8 nucleotides agree with TRBD2. The CDR3 is 15 amino acids. From germline, CDR1 is SEHNR and CDR2 FQNEAQ (reference sequence). V was pared by 2 bases and J by 3 bases, with 4 bases of the junction left unmatched. CDR3 nucleotides: TGTGCCAGCAGCTTACGAGCGGGGGCTACAGATACGCAGTATTTT. Its protein is CASSLRAGATDTQYF.

CDR3 protein: CASSRTTGQGSGYTF. As DNA, the CDR3 is TGTGCCAGCTCACGTACTACGGGACAGGGGAGTGGCTACACCTTC. V is TRBV18 and J is TRBJ1-2, with TRBD1 matching 10 bases. This CDR3 comprises 15 residues. Germline trimming cut 4 bases from V and 7 bases from J; bases unmatched to any gene: 9. Germline CDR1 KGHSH, CDR2 LQKENI.

The rearrangement uses TRBV28 and TRBJ1-1; D ambiguous. CDR1 is MDHEN and CDR2 is SYDVKM in the germline V gene. This CDR3 has 13 residues. V lost 6 bases to trimming and J lost 0 bases, with 8 bases between them. CDR3 loop: CASRITVNTEAFF. Here the CDR3 DNA reads TGTGCCAGCAGAATTACAGTGAACACTGAAGCTTTCTTT. The complete variable domain, with remaining parts taken from reference TRBV28 and TRBJ1-1, reads DVKVTQSSRYLVKRTGEKVFLECVQDMDHENMFWYRQDPGLGLRLIYFSYDVKMKEKGDIPEGYSVSREKKERFSLILESASTNQTSMYLCASRITVNTEAFFGQGTRLTVV.

This chain connects TRBV20-1 to TRBJ2-7; possibly TRBD2 for D (6 bases). Germline V lookup: CDR1 DFQATT, CDR2 SNEGSKA (reference sequence). This CDR3 has 11 residues. Trimming removed 8 bases at V and 7 bases at J, with 15 bases between. The CDR3 nucleotides are TGCAGTTCCGGGCGCGCGGGAGAGCAGTACGTC. This translates into CSSGRAGEQYV.

The chain carries TRBV7-3 and TRBJ2-7, with D perhaps matching TRBD1 (5 bases). Trimming removed 9 bases from V and 6 bases from J, with 21 bases in between. Germline V gives CDR1 SGHTA, CDR2 FQGTGA. The CDR3 runs to 14 residues. The CDR3 DNA reads as TGTGCCAGGATAATGGGGCTAGTGTGGCGCGAGCAGTACGTC. As protein: CARIMGLVWREQYV.

This clone has a handful of counts. The chain uses TRBV6-1 and TRBJ2-7; no clear D gene. The V and J ends lost 1 base and 12 bases respectively, with 10 bases between them. Looked up from germline, CDR1 is MNHNS and CDR2 is SASEGT. The CDR3 runs to 11 residues. The CDR3 reads CASSEGLFWYF. Written as DNA, the CDR3 is TGTGCCAGCAGTGAAGGACTCTTTTGGTACTTC.

Comments on this clone: The junction does not match germline at one end; this may be a read error. This chain links TRBV5-6 with TRBJ1-6; the D gene is possibly TRBD1 (6 bases). The CDR3 is 17 amino acids. CDR1 is SGHDT, CDR2 YYEEEE, per germline. CDR3 in DNA: TGTGCCAGCAGTTTGGGCAGGGGACCTGCCTATAATTCACCCCTCCACTTT. This codes for CASSLGRGPAYNSPLHF. Complete variable domain (other parts from reference TRBV5-6 and TRBJ1-6): DAGVTQSPTHLIKTRGQQVTLRCSPKSGHDTVSWYQQALGQGPQFIFQYYEEEERQRGNFPDRFSGHQFPNYSSELNVNALLLGDSALYLCASSLGRGPAYNSPLHFGNGTRLTVT.

V is TRBV27 and J is TRBJ2-7, with 8 bases fitting TRBD1. Losses at the gene ends were 2 bases for V and 4 bases for J; bases not matched to a gene: 10. The CDR3 runs 16 residues. Germline assignment: CDR1 MNHEY and CDR2 SMNVEV (reference sequence). CDR3 loop: CASSLGIADRAYEQYF. The CDR3 DNA reads TGTGCCAGCAGTTTAGGTATTGCGGACAGGGCTTACGAGCAGTACTTC.

The rearrangement uses TRBV18 and TRBJ2-7, with 11 nucleotides matching TRBD1. V lost 3 bases and J lost 3; bases outside the gene matches: 1. Germline V CDR1 and CDR2: KGHSH, LQKENI. The CDR3 sequence is 14 residues long. The CDR3, as DNA: TGTGCCAGCTCACCGGACAGGGGGCTCTACGAGCAGTACTTC. This sequence encodes CASSPDRGLYEQYF. Full variable domain (missing parts from reference TRBV18 and TRBJ2-7): NAGVMQNPRHLVRRRGQEARLRCSPMKGHSHVYWYRQLPEEGLKFMVYLQKENIIDESGMPKERFSAEFPKEGPSILRIQQVVRGDSAAYFCASSPDRGLYEQYFGPGTRLTVT.

Only a few counts were recorded for this clone. The chain is built from TRBV2 and TRBJ1-2, with 10 bases lining up with TRBD1. This CDR3 spans 16 amino acids. J was trimmed by 4 bases and V by 11 bases; bases with no gene match: 16. Looked up from germline, CDR1 is SNHLY and CDR2 is FYNNEI. For the CDR3, the DNA is TGTGCCGGGGAAGTGCCGGGGACAGGGGAAATCTATGGCTACACCTTC. It specifies CAGEVPGTGEIYGYTF.